One sample yielded the 4 T cell receptor beta chains listed below, sequenced in a study of OX40 agonist ivuxolimab in advanced cancers. Assay: immunoSEQ multiplex PCR; the TCRdb copy retains only in-frame clones and omits some. The table includes fewer than 90,000 clones, approximately 86% detected once. The sequencing used CD4+ or CD8+ T cells sorted from blood, collected in a trial of the OX40 agonist ivuxolimab. The receptors shown here come from an adult with an advanced solid tumor such as melanoma, head and neck, liver or kidney cancer.

The rearrangement uses TRBV5-1 and TRBJ2-7, with D unclear. This CDR3 contains 13 residues. The germline V gene has CDR1 SGHRS and CDR2 YFSETQ. V lost 4 bases and J lost 0, with 8 bases in between. CDR3 residues: CASSPSTSYEQYF. In nucleotides, the CDR3 is TGCGCCAGCAGCCCGTCGACCTCCTACGAGCAGTACTTC.

This chain joins TRBV29-1 and TRBJ2-7, with 7 bases matching TRBD1. Germline V gene lookup returns CDR1 SQVTM and CDR2 ANQGSEA. The trim removed 8 bases at V and 5 bases at J, leaving 6 bases unmatched. CDR3 length: 11 amino acids. The CDR3 reads CSYTGDNEQYF. As DNA, the CDR3 is TGCAGCTATACAGGGGACAACGAGCAGTACTTC.

This clone has only one observation. The gene calls are TRBV5-4 and TRBJ1-1; tentative D call: TRBD1 (5 bases). CDR1 is SGHNT and CDR2 is YYREEE in the germline V gene (reference sequence). With 2 bases removed from V and 0 bases from J, the gap between germline ends came to 17 bases. This CDR3 region has 17 residues. CDR3 nucleotide sequence: TGTGCCAGCAGCTTATCTTTGTCGGCAGGGCTGAACACTGAAGCTTTCTTT. Amino acids: CASSLSLSAGLNTEAFF.

The chain links TRBV28 to TRBJ2-5, with TRBD1 matching 7 bases. The trim removed 8 bases at V and 10 bases at J, leaving 16 bases unmatched. Germline CDR1 reads MDHEN; CDR2 reads SYDVKM. CDR3 length: 14 amino acids. CDR3 residues: CASVPDRSTIVQYF. The CDR3 DNA reads as TGTGCCAGCGTACCGGACAGGTCTACAATTGTCCAGTACTTC.